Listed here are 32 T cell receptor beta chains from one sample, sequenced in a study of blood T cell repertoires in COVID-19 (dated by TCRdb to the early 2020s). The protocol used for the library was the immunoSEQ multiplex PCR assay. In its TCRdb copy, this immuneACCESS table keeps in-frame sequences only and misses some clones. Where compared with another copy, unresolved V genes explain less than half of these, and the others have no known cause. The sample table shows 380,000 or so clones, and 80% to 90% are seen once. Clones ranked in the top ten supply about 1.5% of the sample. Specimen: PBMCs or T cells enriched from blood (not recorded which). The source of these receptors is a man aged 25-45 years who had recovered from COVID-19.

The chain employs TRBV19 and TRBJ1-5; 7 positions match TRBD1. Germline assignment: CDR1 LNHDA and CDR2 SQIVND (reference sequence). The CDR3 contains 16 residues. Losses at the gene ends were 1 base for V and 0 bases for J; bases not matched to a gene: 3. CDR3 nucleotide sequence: TGTGCCAGTAGTATAGTGGGGACAGCTAGCAATCAGCCCCAGCATTTT. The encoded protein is CASSIVGTASNQPQHF.

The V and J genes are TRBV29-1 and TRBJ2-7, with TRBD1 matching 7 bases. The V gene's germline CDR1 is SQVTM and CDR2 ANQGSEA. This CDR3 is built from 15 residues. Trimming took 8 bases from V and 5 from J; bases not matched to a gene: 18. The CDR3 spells CSIRDSVLGGDEQYF. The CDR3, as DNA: TGCAGCATCCGGGACAGTGTCCTAGGGGGCGACGAGCAGTACTTC.

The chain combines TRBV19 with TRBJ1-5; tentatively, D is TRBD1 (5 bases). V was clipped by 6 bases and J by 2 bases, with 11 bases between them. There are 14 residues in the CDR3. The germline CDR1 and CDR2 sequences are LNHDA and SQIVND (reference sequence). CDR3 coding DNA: TGTGCCAGTAGGATGGGGCACCGCAATCAGCCCCAGCATTTT. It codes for CASRMGHRNQPQHF.

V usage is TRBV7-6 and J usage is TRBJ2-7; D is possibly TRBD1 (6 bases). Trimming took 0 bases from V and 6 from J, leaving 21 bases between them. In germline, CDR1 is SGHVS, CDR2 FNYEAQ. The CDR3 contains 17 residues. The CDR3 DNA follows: TGTGCCAGCAGCTTAGCAGAGGGTGGGGCAGGGGAAGGCGAGCAGTACTTC. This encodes CASSLAEGGAGEGEQYF.

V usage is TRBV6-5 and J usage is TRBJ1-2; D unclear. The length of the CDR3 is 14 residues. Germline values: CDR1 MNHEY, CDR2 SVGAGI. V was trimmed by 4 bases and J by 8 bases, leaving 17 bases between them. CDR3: CASSSGPPREGYTF. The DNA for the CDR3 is TGTGCCAGCAGTTCCGGCCCGCCACGGGAGGGCTACACCTTC.

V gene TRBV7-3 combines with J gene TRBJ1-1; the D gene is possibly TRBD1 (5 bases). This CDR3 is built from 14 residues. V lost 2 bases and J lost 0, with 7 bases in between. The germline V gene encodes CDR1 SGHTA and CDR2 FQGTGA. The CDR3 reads CASSLGGVNTEAFF. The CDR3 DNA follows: TGTGCCAGCAGCTTAGGGGGGGTGAACACTGAAGCTTTCTTT.

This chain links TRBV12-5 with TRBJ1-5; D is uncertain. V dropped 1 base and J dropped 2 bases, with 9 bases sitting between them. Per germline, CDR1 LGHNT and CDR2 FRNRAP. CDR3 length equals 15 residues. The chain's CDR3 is CASGLDRGGNQPQHF. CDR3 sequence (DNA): TGTGCTAGTGGTTTGGACCGAGGTGGCAATCAGCCCCAGCATTTT.

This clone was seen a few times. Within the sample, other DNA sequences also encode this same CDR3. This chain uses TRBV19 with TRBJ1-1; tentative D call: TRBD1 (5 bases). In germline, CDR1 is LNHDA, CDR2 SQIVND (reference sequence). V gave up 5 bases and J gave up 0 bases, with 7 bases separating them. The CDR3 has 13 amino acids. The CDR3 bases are TGTGCCAGTAGTTCAGGGTTGAACACTGAAGCTTTCTTT. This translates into CASSSGLNTEAFF.

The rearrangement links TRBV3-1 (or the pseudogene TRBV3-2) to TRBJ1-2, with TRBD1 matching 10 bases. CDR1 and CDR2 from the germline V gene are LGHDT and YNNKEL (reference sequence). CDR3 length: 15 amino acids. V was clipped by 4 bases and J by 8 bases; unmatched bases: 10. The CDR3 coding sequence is TGTGCCAGCAGCCTAAAGGGGGACAGGGGTGCGGGCTACACCTTC. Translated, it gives CASSLKGDRGAGYTF.

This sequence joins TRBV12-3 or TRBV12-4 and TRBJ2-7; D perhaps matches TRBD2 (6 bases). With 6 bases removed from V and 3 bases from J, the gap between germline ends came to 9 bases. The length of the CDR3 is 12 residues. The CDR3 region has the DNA TGTGCCAGCAGCGGGGGTGGCTACGAGCAGTACTTC. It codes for CASSGGGYEQYF.

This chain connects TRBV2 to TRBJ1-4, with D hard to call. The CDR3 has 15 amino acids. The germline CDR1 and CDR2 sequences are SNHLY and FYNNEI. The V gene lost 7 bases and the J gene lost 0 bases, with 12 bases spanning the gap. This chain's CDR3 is CASTVSGATNEKLFF. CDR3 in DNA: TGTGCCAGCACGGTCTCAGGTGCAACTAATGAAAAACTGTTTTTT.

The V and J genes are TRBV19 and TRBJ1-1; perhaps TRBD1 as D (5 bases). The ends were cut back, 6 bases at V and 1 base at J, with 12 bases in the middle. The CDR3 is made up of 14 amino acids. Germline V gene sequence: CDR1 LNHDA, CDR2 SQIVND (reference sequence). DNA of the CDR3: TGTGCCAGTAGAGCTAGGGGCGGGAACACTGAAGCTTTCTTT. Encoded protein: CASRARGGNTEAFF.

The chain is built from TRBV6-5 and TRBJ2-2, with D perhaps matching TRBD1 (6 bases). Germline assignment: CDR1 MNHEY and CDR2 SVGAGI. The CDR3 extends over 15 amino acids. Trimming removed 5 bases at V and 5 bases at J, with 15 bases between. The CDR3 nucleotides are TGTGCCAGCAGTATTCGACAGGCCCGAACCGGGGAGCTGTTTTTT. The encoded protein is CASSIRQARTGELFF.

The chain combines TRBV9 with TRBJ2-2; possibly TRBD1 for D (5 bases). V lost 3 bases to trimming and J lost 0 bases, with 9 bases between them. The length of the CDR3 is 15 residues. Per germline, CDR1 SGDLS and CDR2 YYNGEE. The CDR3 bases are TGTGCCAGCAGCGCCGACAGCGCGAACACCGGGGAGCTGTTTTTT. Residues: CASSADSANTGELFF. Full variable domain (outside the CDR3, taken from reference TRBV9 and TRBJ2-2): DSGVTQTPKHLITATGQRVTLRCSPRSGDLSVYWYQQSLDQGLQFLIQYYNGEERAKGNILERFSAQQFPDLHSELNLSSLELGDSALYFCASSADSANTGELFFGEGSRLTVL.

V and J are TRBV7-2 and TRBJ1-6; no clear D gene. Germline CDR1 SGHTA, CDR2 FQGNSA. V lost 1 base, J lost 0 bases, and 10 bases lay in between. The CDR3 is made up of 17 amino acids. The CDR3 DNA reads TGTGCCAGCAGCTTAGTTAGTGGGAGCTCCTATAATTCACCCCTCCACTTT. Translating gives CASSLVSGSSYNSPLHF.

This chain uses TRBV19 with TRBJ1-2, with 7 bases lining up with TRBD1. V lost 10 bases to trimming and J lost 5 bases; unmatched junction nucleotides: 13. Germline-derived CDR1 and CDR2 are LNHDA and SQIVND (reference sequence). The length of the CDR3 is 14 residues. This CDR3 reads CATSRGQGDYGYTF. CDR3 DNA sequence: TGTGCCACCTCTAGGGGGCAGGGCGATTATGGCTACACCTTC.

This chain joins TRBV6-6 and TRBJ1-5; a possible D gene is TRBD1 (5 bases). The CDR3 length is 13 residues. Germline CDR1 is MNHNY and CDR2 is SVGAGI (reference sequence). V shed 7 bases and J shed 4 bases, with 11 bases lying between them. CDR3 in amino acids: CASTHGGNQPQHF. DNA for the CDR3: TGTGCCAGCACCCACGGGGGTAATCAGCCCCAGCATTTT.

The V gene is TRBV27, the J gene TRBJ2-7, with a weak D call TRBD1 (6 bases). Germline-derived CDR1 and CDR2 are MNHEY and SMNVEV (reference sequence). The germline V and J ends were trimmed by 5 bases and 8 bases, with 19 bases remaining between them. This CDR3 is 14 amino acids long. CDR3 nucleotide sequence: TGTGCCAGCAGTCCCGGGACACCTGGGAGAAAGCAGTACTTC. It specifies CASSPGTPGRKQYF.

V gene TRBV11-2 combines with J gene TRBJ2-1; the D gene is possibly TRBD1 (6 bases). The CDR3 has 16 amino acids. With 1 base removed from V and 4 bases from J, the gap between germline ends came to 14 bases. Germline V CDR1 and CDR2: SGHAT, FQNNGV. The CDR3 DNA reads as TGTGCCAGCAGCTTAGTCCTCCGGACAGTATACAATGAGCAGTTCTTC. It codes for CASSLVLRTVYNEQFF.

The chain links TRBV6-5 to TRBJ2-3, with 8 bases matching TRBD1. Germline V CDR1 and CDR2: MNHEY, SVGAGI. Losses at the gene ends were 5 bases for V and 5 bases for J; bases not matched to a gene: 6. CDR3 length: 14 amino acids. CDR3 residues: CASSPPDRVDTQYF. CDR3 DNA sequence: TGTGCCAGCAGTCCCCCGGACAGGGTAGATACGCAGTATTTT.

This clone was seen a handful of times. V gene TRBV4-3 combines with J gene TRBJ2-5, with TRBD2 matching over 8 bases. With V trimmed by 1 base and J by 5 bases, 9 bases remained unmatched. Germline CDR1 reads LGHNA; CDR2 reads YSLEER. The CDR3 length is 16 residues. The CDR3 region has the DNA TGCGCCAGCAGCCAAGCGTACGGGGGGGCCTCTGAGACCCAGTACTTC. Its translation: CASSQAYGGASETQYF.

CDR3 region: CSVRSTGGEGEAFF. CDR3 coding DNA: TGCAGCGTCAGAAGCACAGGGGGGGAGGGTGAAGCTTTCTTT. V and J are TRBV29-1 and TRBJ1-1, with TRBD1 identical over 8 bases. The CDR3 is 14 amino acids. Trimming took 6 bases from V and 7 from J; bases not matched to a gene: 13. Per germline, CDR1 SQVTM and CDR2 ANQGSEA.

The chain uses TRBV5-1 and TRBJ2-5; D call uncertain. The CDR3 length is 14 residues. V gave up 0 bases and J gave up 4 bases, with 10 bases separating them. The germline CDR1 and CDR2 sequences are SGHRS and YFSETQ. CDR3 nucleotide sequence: TGCGCCAGCAGCTTGGGAGGTTGGAGAGAGACCCAGTACTTC. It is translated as CASSLGGWRETQYF.

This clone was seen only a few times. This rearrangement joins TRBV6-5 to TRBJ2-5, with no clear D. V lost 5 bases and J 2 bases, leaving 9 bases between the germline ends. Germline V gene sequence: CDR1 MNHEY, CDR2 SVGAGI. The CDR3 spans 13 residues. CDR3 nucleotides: TGTGCCAGCAGTAGTGAGGTTCAAGAGACCCAGTACTTC. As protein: CASSSEVQETQYF.

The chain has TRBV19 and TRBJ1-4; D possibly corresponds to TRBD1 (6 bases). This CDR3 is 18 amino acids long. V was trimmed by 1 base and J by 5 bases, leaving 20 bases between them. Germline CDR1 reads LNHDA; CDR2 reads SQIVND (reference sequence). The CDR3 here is CASSIGRGGGRKNEKLFF. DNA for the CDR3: TGTGCCAGTAGTATAGGTCGGGGAGGGGGAAGGAAGAATGAAAAACTGTTTTTT.

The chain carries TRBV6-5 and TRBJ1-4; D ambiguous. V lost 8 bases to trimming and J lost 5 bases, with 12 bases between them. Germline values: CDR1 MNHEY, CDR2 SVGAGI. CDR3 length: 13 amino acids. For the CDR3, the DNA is TGTGCCAGCCGAGCACCCCTCAATGAAAAACTGTTTTTT. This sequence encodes CASRAPLNEKLFF.

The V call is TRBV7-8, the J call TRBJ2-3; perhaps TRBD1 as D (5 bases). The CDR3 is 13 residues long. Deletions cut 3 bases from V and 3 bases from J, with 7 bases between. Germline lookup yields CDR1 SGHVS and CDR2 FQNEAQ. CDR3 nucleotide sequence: TGTGCCAGCAGCTTCAGGGTAACAGATACGCAGTATTTT. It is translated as CASSFRVTDTQYF.

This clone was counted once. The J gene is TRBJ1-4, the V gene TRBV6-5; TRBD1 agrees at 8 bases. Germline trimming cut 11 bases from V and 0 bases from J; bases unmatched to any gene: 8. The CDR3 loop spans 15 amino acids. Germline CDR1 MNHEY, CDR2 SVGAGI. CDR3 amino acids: CAGGQGAATNEKLFF. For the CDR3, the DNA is TGTGCCGGTGGACAGGGCGCTGCAACTAATGAAAAACTGTTTTTT.

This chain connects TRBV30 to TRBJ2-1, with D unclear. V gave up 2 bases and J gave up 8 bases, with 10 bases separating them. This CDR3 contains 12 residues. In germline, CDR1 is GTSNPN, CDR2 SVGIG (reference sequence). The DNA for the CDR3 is TGTGCCTGGAGTTATCCGAGAGATGAGCAGTTCTTC. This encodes CAWSYPRDEQFF.

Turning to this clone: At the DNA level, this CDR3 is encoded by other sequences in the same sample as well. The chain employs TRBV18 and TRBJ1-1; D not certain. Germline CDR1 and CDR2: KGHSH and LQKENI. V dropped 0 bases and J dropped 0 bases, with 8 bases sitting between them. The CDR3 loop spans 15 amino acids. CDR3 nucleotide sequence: TGTGCCAGCTCACCACCTGGAGGCCTGAACACTGAAGCTTTCTTT. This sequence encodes CASSPPGGLNTEAFF.

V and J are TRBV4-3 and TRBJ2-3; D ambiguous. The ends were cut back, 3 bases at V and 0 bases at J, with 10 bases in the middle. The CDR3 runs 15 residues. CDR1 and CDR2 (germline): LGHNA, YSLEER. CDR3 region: CASSQRWRSTDTQYF. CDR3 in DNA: TGCGCCAGCAGCCAGAGATGGCGGAGCACAGATACGCAGTATTTT.

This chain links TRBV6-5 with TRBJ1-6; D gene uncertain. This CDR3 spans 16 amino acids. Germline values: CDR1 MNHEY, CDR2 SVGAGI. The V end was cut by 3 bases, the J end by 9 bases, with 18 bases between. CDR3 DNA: TGTGCCAGCAGTTATATGGTTCCGTCTGGCGGTTCACCCCTCCACTTT. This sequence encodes CASSYMVPSGGSPLHF.